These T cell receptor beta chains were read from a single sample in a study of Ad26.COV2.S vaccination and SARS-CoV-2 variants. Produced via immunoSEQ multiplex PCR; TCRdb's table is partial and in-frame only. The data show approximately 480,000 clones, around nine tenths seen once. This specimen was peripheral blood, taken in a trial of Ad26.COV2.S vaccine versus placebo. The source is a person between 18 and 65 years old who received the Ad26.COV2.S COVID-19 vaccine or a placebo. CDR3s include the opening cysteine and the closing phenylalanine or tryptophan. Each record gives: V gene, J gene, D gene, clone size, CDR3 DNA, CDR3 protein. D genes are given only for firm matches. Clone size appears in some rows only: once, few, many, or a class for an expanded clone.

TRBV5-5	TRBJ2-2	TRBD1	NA	TGTGCCAGCAGGTTCGAGTTGTGGACAGGGGATACCGGGGAGCTGTTTTTT	CASRFELWTGDTGELFF
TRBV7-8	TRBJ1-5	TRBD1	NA	TGTGCCAGCAGCCTCCAGGGGGGTTCCAATCAGCCCCAGCATTTT	CASSLQGGSNQPQHF
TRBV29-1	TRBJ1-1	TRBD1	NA	TGCAGCGTTGAGGGACAGGGGAGGACTGAAGCTTTCTTT	CSVEGQGRTEAFF
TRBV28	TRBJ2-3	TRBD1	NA	TGTGCCAGCAGGCTTCCGGGACAGGGTGGAGATACGCAGTATTTT	CASRLPGQGGDTQYF
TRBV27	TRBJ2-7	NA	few	TGTGCCAGCAGTTCTCGGCCAGCGGTGGGCGAGCAGTACTTC	CASSSRPAVGEQYF
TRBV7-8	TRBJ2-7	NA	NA	TGTGCCAGCAGCTCCACACCGGGACGGAACCAGTACTTC	CASSSTPGRNQYF
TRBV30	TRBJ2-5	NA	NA	TGTGCCTGGACGCCGCCGGGTCTCCAAGAGACCCAGTACTTC	CAWTPPGLQETQYF
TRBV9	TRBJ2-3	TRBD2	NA	TGTGCCAGCAGCGTAGGTGGGACTAGCGGGACAGATACGCAGTATTTT	CASSVGGTSGTDTQYF
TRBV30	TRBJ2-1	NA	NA	TGTGCCTGGAGTAATAGCGTCAGGTCGGGGGCCAGTGAGCAGTTCTTC	CAWSNSVRSGASEQFF
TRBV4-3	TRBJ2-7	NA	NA	TGCGCCAGCAGCCAAGGTCCGGGACAGCAGTACTTC	CASSQGPGQQYF
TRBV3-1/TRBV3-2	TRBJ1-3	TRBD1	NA	TGTGCCAGCAGCCACCACGGACAGGGCCTCTCTGGAAACACCATATATTTT	CASSHHGQGLSGNTIYF
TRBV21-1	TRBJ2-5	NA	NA	TGTGCCAGCAGCACCAAGGGGGCCCAGTACTTC	CASSTKGAQYF
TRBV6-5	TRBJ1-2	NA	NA	TGTGCCAGCACCCGGGACAACCAAAACTATGGCTACACCTTC	CASTRDNQNYGYTF
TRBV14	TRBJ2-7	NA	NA	TGTGCCAGCAGCCGAACCGGGACGGCTCCGCGGGAGCAGTACTTC	CASSRTGTAPREQYF
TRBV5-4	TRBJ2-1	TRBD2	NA	TGTGCCAGCAGCTCGTACGGGACTAGCAATGAGCAGTTCTTC	CASSSYGTSNEQFF
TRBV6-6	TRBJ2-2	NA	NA	TGTGCCAGCAGCCAGGGAGAGATCACCGGGGAGCTGTTTTTT	CASSQGEITGELFF
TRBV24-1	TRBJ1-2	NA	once	TGTGCCACCAGTGATTTGCTGGGTAGCTACACCTTC	CATSDLLGSYTF
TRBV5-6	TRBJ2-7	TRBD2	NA	TGTGCCAGCAGCTTGAATCGTGGACTAGCGGGTTCCTACGAGCAGTACTTC	CASSLNRGLAGSYEQYF
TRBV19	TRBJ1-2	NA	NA	TGTGCCAGTAGTATTTTGTCGGATAATGGCTACACCTTC	CASSILSDNGYTF
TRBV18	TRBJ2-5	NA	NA	TGTGCCAGCTCGCCGCCGACCGGGGGGCTACAATTGACCCAGTACTTC	CASSPPTGGLQLTQYF
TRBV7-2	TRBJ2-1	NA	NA	TGTGCCAGCAGCTCGCTAGCGCCTTCCTACAATGAGCAGTTCTTC	CASSSLAPSYNEQFF
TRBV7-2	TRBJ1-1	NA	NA	TGTGCCAGCAGCTTTCCCACTCATCGCACTGAAGCTTTCTTT	CASSFPTHRTEAFF
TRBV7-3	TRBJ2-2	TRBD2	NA	TGTGCCAGCAGCTCGGGACTAGCGGGAGCCCTCGGGGAGCTGTTTTTT	CASSSGLAGALGELFF
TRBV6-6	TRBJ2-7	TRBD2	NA	TGTGCCAGCAGTTACTGGCCTAGCGGTACCTACGAGCAGTACTTC	CASSYWPSGTYEQYF
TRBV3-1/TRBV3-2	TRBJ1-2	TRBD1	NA	TGTGCCAGCAGCCAAGCCGACAGGGTCTATGGCTACACCTTC	CASSQADRVYGYTF
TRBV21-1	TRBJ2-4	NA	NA	TGTGCCCCCAGGGGACTCTGGCTAGCCAAAAACATTCAGTACTTC	CAPRGLWLAKNIQYF
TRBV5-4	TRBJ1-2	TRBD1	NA	TGTGCCAGCAGCGCGGACAGGGCGGGGGGCTACACCTTC	CASSADRAGGYTF
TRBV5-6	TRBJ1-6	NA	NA	TGTGCCAGCAGCTTGTCTGGCTCGGGCAGGGCGTATTCACCCCTCCACTTT	CASSLSGSGRAYSPLHF